One sample yielded the 24 T cell receptor beta chains listed below, sequenced in a study of human T cells and chemical hapten exposure. TCRdb reanalysed the RACE reads using MiXCR and keeps one entry per CDR3 protein. The data hold around 300,000 distinct CDR3 sequences, with 5.5% observed a single time. Time point here: pre-sensitization, week 0. Treatment given: therapeutic diphenylcyclopropenone sensitization with weekly scalp DPC. The specimen comprised whole blood, sampled in connection with sensitization to the hapten diphenylcyclopropenone (DPC). The receptors stem from a woman aged 18-35 years with alopecia areata. Some clones in this sample may be carry-over from other donors' samples.

This clonotype was seen a few times. The junction differs from germline at one of its ends, possibly a read error. The rearrangement uses TRBV7-7 and TRBJ1-1; D not certain. Per germline, CDR1 SSHAT and CDR2 FNYEAQ (reference sequence). This CDR3 contains 15 residues. CDR3 nucleotide sequence: TGTGCTAGCAGCCCCTTAGTGGGAGGGTTCACTGAAGCTTTCTTT. This gives the protein CASSPLVGGFTEAFF.

This clonotype was counted ten times or more. The V and J genes are TRBV28 and TRBJ1-5; a possible D gene is TRBD1 (6 bases). CDR1 and CDR2 (germline): MDHEN, SYDVKM. This CDR3 is 16 amino acids long. Between the trimmed V and J ends, which lost 4 bases and 3 bases, there was a span of 16 bases. The CDR3 here is CASSYRITGHNQPQHF. The CDR3 nucleotides are TGTGCCAGCAGTTACCGGATAACAGGGCACAATCAGCCCCAGCATTTT.

This clonotype appeared a few times. This chain joins TRBV4-3 and TRBJ2-7; 9 positions agree with TRBD1. The CDR3 totals 16 residues. Germline V gene lookup returns CDR1 LGHNA and CDR2 YSLEER. J lost 3 bases, V lost 0 bases, and 6 bases had no gene match. In DNA form, the CDR3 reads TGCGCCAGCAGCCAAGAAGTCACGGGACAGGGCTACGAGCAGTACTTC. As protein: CASSQEVTGQGYEQYF.

In its sample, this clonotype was seen many times. The CDR3 DNA sequence: TGTGCCAGCAGCTTCTTCGCCCTTAGGGGACCTAGCACAGATACGCAGTATTTT. As protein: CASSFFALRGPSTDTQYF. V and J are TRBV7-9 and TRBJ2-3, with D perhaps given as TRBD1 or TRBD2 (5 bases each). In germline, CDR1 is SEHNR, CDR2 FQNEAQ (reference sequence). V lost 3 bases, J lost 0 bases, and 19 bases lay in between. The CDR3 contains 18 residues.

V usage is TRBV24-1 and J usage is TRBJ2-7, with D tentatively TRBD2 (5 bases). The V and J ends lost 5 bases and 5 bases respectively, with 12 bases between them. The V gene's germline CDR1 is KGHDR and CDR2 SFDVKD. The CDR3 length is 13 residues. The CDR3, as DNA: TGTGCCACCAGTGCTTCCGGGGTCAACGAGCAGTACTTC. Its translation is CATSASGVNEQYF.

This clonotype was detected many times. The J gene is TRBJ2-3, the V gene TRBV27; possibly TRBD1 or TRBD2 for D (5 bases each). The germline V gene encodes CDR1 MNHEY and CDR2 SMNVEV (reference sequence). The CDR3 is 16 residues long. V was pared by 6 bases and J by 1 base, with 17 bases between. This chain's CDR3 is CASSYNRGLGTDTQYF. The CDR3, as DNA: TGTGCCAGCAGCTATAATCGGGGCTTGGGCACAGATACGCAGTATTTT.

In its sample, this clonotype was seen many times. The chain recombines TRBV12-3 or TRBV12-4 with TRBJ2-5; 8 bases match TRBD2. CDR3 length: 16 amino acids. V lost 6 bases, J lost 5 bases, and 14 bases stayed unmatched. The DNA for the CDR3 is TGTGCCAGCAGCCGCGGGGGGCAATTACTCCAGGAGACCCAGTACTTC. It yields the protein CASSRGGQLLQETQYF.

This clonotype was counted many times. The chain couples TRBV6-5 to TRBJ1-2, with D possibly matching TRBD1 (5 bases). The CDR3 is made up of 14 amino acids. CDR1 and CDR2 (germline): MNHEY, SVGAGI. Between the trimmed V and J ends, which lost 8 bases and 1 base, there was a span of 14 bases. The CDR3: CASCSPGLNYGYTF. The DNA for the CDR3 is TGTGCCAGCTGCTCCCCGGGACTTAACTATGGCTACACCTTC.

Ten or more counts support this clonotype. The DNA of the CDR3 is TGCGCCAGCAGCCGAAAGGGACAGCTGAACACTGAAGCTTTCTTT. As protein: CASSRKGQLNTEAFF. The J gene is TRBJ1-1, the V gene TRBV4-3; 7 bases map to TRBD1. The germline CDR1 and CDR2 sequences are LGHNA and YSLEER. With 4 bases clipped from V and 0 bases from J, the junction kept 5 bases outside the gene matches. CDR3 length: 15 residues.

J is TRBJ2-4 and V is TRBV11-2, with D possibly TRBD2 on 5 matching bases. V was pared by 0 bases and J by 2 bases, with 14 bases between. Germline CDR1 and CDR2: SGHAT and FQNNGV. The CDR3 covers 17 residues. CDR3 DNA: TGTGCCAGCAGCTTAGAACCGGGGATGGTATCCAAAAACATTCAGTACTTC. Translating it yields CASSLEPGMVSKNIQYF.

Only a few counts were recorded for this clonotype. The genes are TRBV4-3 and TRBJ2-7; TRBD1 might be the D (5 bases). Trimming pared 4 bases from V and 5 bases from J, leaving 18 bases between. CDR3 size: 15 residues. CDR1 LGHNA and CDR2 YSLEER come from the germline V gene. This chain's CDR3 is CASSPTAAGRHEQYF. The CDR3 DNA sequence: TGCGCCAGCAGCCCTACGGCGGCAGGGCGACACGAGCAGTACTTC.

Ten or more counts support this clonotype. CDR3 bases: TGTGCCAGCAGCTCCCCGACAGGGACCGAGGTTTTAGATACGCAGTATTTT. Translated: CASSSPTGTEVLDTQYF. The chain is built from TRBV7-9 and TRBJ2-3, with 7 bases aligning to TRBD1. The CDR3 runs to 17 residues. The junction had 15 bases not matched to a gene; V was cut back by 4 bases and J by 5 bases. Germline V gene lookup returns CDR1 SEHNR and CDR2 FQNEAQ (reference sequence). Full variable domain (outside the CDR3, taken from reference TRBV7-9 and TRBJ2-3): DTGVSQNPRHKITKRGQNVTFRCDPISEHNRLYWYRQTLGQGPEFLTYFQNEAQLEKSRLLSDRFSAERPKGSFSTLEIQRTEQGDSAMYLCASSSPTGTEVLDTQYFGPGTRLTVL.

Only a few counts were recorded for this clonotype. The rearrangement joins TRBV10-3 to TRBJ2-2; 11 bases line up with TRBD2. The CDR3 is made up of 15 amino acids. Germline values: CDR1 ENHRY, CDR2 SYGVKD. V was clipped by 7 bases and J by 4 bases; unmatched bases: 5. The CDR3 protein is CAITSTSGVTGELFF. The CDR3, as DNA: TGTGCCATCACTTCGACTAGCGGGGTCACCGGGGAGCTGTTTTTT.

This clonotype was counted ten times or more. The genes are TRBV4-3 and TRBJ2-1, with 9 positions matching TRBD1. V was clipped by 1 base and J by 6 bases; unmatched bases: 4. Looked up from germline, CDR1 is LGHNA and CDR2 is YSLEER. CDR3 length: 15 residues. The DNA of the CDR3 is TGCGCCAGCAGCCAAGTGACAGGGGGGGTCAATGAGCAGTTCTTC. Amino acid sequence: CASSQVTGGVNEQFF.

This clonotype was recorded at least ten times. The gene calls are TRBV7-9 and TRBJ1-5, with D unclear. V was pared by 1 base and J by 3 bases, with 10 bases between. Germline-derived CDR1 and CDR2 are SEHNR and FQNEAQ (reference sequence). The CDR3 has 15 residues. In nucleotides, the CDR3 is TGTGCCAGCAGCTTAGACGTTTCTCACAATCAGCCCCAGCATTTT. This translates into CASSLDVSHNQPQHF. Variable domain in full (rest from reference TRBV7-9 and TRBJ1-5): DTGVSQNPRHKITKRGQNVTFRCDPISEHNRLYWYRQTLGQGPEFLTYFQNEAQLEKSRLLSDRFSAERPKGSFSTLEIQRTEQGDSAMYLCASSLDVSHNQPQHFGDGTRLSIL.

This sequence joins TRBV28 and TRBJ1-5; D remains unclear. Germline-derived CDR1 and CDR2 are MDHEN and SYDVKM. Trimming pared 4 bases from V and 5 bases from J, leaving 12 bases between. The CDR3 has 14 amino acids. The DNA of the CDR3 is TGTGCCAGCAGTTCCGGATCCTCCGATCAGCCCCAGCATTTT. Its translation is CASSSGSSDQPQHF.

In its sample, this clonotype was seen a few times. The chain is built from TRBV10-3 and TRBJ2-7; 9 positions match TRBD1. Trimming took 6 bases from V and 0 from J; bases not matched to a gene: 3. From germline, CDR1 is ENHRY and CDR2 SYGVKD. CDR3 length: 14 residues. CDR3 nucleotide sequence: TGTGCCATCAGCCCGGGACAGGGCTCCTACGAGCAGTACTTC. Protein product: CAISPGQGSYEQYF.

This clonotype was detected a few times. V and J are TRBV20-1 and TRBJ1-1; a possible D gene is TRBD1 (5 bases). The CDR3 spans 10 residues. Deletions cut 5 bases from V and 8 bases from J, with 9 bases between. CDR1 is DFQATT, CDR2 SNEGSKA, per germline (reference sequence). The CDR3 loop reads CSAPKGEAFF. CDR3 DNA: TGCAGTGCTCCGAAGGGGGAAGCTTTCTTT.

The chain joins TRBV28 to TRBJ2-7, with D unresolved. This CDR3 spans 13 amino acids. Germline CDR1 is MDHEN and CDR2 is SYDVKM. The V end was cut by 4 bases, the J end by 6 bases, with 13 bases between. CDR3 in amino acids: CASSSNLVGEQYF. CDR3 in DNA: TGTGCCAGCAGTTCCAATCTAGTCGGCGAGCAGTACTTC.

This clonotype was counted many times. V and J are TRBV24-1 and TRBJ1-1, with unresolved D. This CDR3 has 14 amino acids. CDR1 is KGHDR and CDR2 is SFDVKD in the germline V gene. Trimming pared 6 bases from V and 4 bases from J, leaving 14 bases between. CDR3 loop: CATSLGPGRTEAFF. The CDR3 DNA reads as TGTGCCACCAGTCTAGGTCCCGGACGCACTGAAGCTTTCTTT.

This clonotype was detected only a few times. The chain links TRBV5-6 to TRBJ2-4; D perhaps matches TRBD2 (6 bases). The V and J ends lost 3 bases and 0 bases respectively, with 22 bases between them. CDR3 length: 19 amino acids. Per the germline V gene, CDR1 is SGHDT and CDR2 is YYEEEE. The CDR3 here is CASSSTLAGEFLAKNIQYF. The CDR3, as DNA: TGTGCCAGCAGCTCTACACTAGCCGGGGAATTCTTAGCCAAAAACATTCAGTACTTC.

This chain links TRBV6-5 with TRBJ2-2; D call uncertain. The germline gives CDR1 MNHEY, CDR2 SVGAGI. The CDR3 extends over 15 amino acids. V lost 2 bases and J lost 5, with 12 bases in between. The CDR3 here is CASSYGFPETGELFF. CDR3 DNA sequence: TGTGCCAGCAGTTACGGTTTCCCGGAGACCGGGGAGCTGTTTTTT.

This clonotype was detected only a few times. This chain links TRBV27 with TRBJ2-4; D possibly corresponds to TRBD2 (6 bases). With 4 bases removed from V and 6 bases from J, the gap between germline ends came to 10 bases. The CDR3 runs 13 residues. Germline lookup yields CDR1 MNHEY and CDR2 SMNVEV (reference sequence). The CDR3 nucleotides are TGTGCCAGCAGTTCGGGGGTAGGAAACATTCAGTACTTC. Translated: CASSSGVGNIQYF.

This clonotype was seen a handful of times. CDR3 nucleotides: TGTGCCAGCAGCCAATCTAGCGGGGGGGACAATGAGCAGTTCTTC. It translates to CASSQSSGGDNEQFF. The chain joins TRBV4-2 to TRBJ2-1; 12 bases match TRBD2. V trimming: 2 bases; J trimming: 5 bases; junction bases outside the gene matches: 1. Germline CDR1 LGHNA, CDR2 YNFKEQ. CDR3 length: 15 amino acids.